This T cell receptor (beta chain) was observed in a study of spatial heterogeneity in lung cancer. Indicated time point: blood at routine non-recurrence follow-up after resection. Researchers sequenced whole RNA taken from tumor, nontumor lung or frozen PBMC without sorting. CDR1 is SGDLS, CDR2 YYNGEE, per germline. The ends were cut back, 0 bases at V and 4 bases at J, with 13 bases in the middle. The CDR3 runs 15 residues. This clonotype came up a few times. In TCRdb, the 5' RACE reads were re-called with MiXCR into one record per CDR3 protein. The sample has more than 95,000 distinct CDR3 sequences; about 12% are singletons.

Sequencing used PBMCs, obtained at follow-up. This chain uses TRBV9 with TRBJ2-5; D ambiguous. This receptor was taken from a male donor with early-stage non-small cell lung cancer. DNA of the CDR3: TGTGCCAGCAGCGTAGGCCCGTTGACTTCAGAGACCCAGTACTTC. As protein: CASSVGPLTSETQYF.